Listed below are T cell receptor beta chains from one sample, sequenced in a study of blood T cell repertoires in COVID-19. The protocol was immunoSEQ multiplex PCR, while the TCRdb copy is restricted to in-frame clones and leaves out a portion. The sample carries roughly 350,000 clones, approximately 87% recorded once. Sequenced: peripheral blood. The origin of the receptors is a woman between 25 and 40 years old with COVID-19, enrolled during active disease. Both conserved end residues are part of each CDR3. D genes are given only for firm matches. Only part of the rows carry a size: once, few, many, or a class if the clone is expanded.

TRBD2	few	TRBV19	TRBJ2-1	20	TGTGCCAGTAGTAGGGTAAGCCTAGCGGGGGGGTTTTACTCCTACAATGAGCAGTTCTTC	CASSRVSLAGGFYSYNEQFF
TRBD2	.	TRBV7-6	TRBJ2-7	11	TGTGCCAGCGGCACGGGGGGCGAGCAGTACTTC	CASGTGGEQYF
TRBD2	.	TRBV28	TRBJ2-1	13	TGTGCCAGCAGGAGTAGCGGGCGGGTTGAGCAGTTCTTC	CASRSSGRVEQFF
.	few	TRBV2	TRBJ1-6	12	TGTGCCAGCAGTGGGGGAGGCGAGGCCCTCCACTTT	CASSGGGEALHF
.	.	TRBV7-3	TRBJ2-2	17	TGTGCCAGCAGCCTCAACCGATACACGGGGGACACCGGGGAGCTGTTTTTT	CASSLNRYTGDTGELFF
TRBD2	few	TRBV6-1	TRBJ2-7	14	TGTGCCAGCAGTGACGGCGGGAGGTCCCACGAGCAGTACTTC	CASSDGGRSHEQYF
.	.	TRBV4-1	TRBJ2-5	16	TGCGCCAGCAGCCAAGTAAACCAACCAGGGGGGGAGACCCAGTACTTC	CASSQVNQPGGETQYF
TRBD1	few	TRBV2	TRBJ1-1	13	TGTGCCAGCGACAGGGGACGGAACACTGAAGCTTTCTTT	CASDRGRNTEAFF
TRBD1	.	TRBV18	TRBJ2-7	16	TGTGCCAGCTCACCACTAGGACAGGGAAGGGCCGACGAGCAGTACTTC	CASSPLGQGRADEQYF
.	.	TRBV2	TRBJ1-2	14	TGTGCCAGCAGAGGGGATACTGAGACCTATGGCTACACCTTC	CASRGDTETYGYTF